This record looks at one TCR beta chain sequence and its context. This sample was taken from a study of T cell changes during pregnancy in multiple sclerosis. The CDR3 covers 16 residues. Germline CDR1 and CDR2: SGHDN and FVKESK. With V trimmed by 4 bases and J by 7 bases, 13 bases remained unmatched. TCRdb keeps only in-frame clones here, not all; method: immunoSEQ multiplex PCR. The repertoire holds about 51,000 clones, with more than 85% as singletons. The receptor was derived from a female donor with multiple sclerosis, enrolled in a pregnancy study. The gene calls are TRBV14 and TRBJ2-7; 10 bases map to TRBD1. The material was CD8+ T cells from peripheral blood mononuclear cells, obtained in the second trimester of pregnancy. The CDR3 DNA reads as TGTGCCAGCAGCCCTCGGGGGAGACAGGGGGCCGGGGAGCAGTACTTC. Protein: CASSPRGRQGAGEQYF.